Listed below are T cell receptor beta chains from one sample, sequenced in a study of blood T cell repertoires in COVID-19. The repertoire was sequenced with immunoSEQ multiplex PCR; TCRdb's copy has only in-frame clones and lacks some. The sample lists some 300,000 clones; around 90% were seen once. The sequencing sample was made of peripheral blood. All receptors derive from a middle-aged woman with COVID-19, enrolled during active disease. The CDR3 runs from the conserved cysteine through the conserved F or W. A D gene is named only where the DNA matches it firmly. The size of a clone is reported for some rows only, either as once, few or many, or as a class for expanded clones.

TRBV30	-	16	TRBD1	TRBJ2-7	CAWTNPPGQGVYEQYF	TGTGCCTGGACTAACCCGCCGGGACAGGGTGTTTACGAGCAGTACTTC
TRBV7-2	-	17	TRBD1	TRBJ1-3	CASSFPIGQGGRNTIYF	TGTGCCAGCAGCTTCCCGATTGGGCAGGGGGGAAGGAACACCATATATTTT
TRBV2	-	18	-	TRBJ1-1	CASSEVAGAGPMNTEAFF	TGTGCCAGCAGTGAAGTGGCGGGCGCGGGCCCGATGAACACTGAAGCTTTCTTT
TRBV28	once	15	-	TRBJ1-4	CASSPPGLPREKLFF	TGTGCCAGCAGCCCACCGGGACTCCCTCGGGAAAAACTGTTTTTT
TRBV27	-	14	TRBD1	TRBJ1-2	CASSQDRGDYGYTF	TGTGCCAGCAGTCAAGACAGGGGTGACTATGGCTACACCTTC
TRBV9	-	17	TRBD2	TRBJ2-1	CASSVSLMGSGGNEQFF	TGTGCCAGCAGCGTGTCGCTTATGGGGTCGGGGGGCAATGAGCAGTTCTTC
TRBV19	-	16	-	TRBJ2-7	CASSSKAPRSIGEQYF	TGTGCCAGTAGTTCAAAGGCTCCGAGGTCAATTGGAGAGCAGTACTTC
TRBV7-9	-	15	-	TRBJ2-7	CASSLSIRDSHEQYF	TGTGCCAGCAGCTTATCAATTCGAGACAGCCACGAGCAGTACTTC
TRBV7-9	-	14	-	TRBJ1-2	CASSLAAGREGYTF	TGTGCCAGCAGCTTAGCGGCGGGGAGAGAAGGCTACACCTTC
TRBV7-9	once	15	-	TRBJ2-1	CASSFSSEYYNEQFF	TGTGCCAGCAGCTTTAGTTCTGAATACTACAATGAGCAGTTCTTC
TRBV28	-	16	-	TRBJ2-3	CASSLSQGGYTDTQYF	TGTGCCAGCAGTTTAAGCCAGGGTGGGTACACAGATACGCAGTATTTT
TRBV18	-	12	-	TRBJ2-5	CASSLAGETQYF	TGTGCCAGCTCGCTTGCGGGTGAGACCCAGTACTTC
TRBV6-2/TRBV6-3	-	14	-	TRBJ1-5	CASSQEGTRQPQHF	TGTGCCAGCAGCCAGGAGGGGACTCGGCAGCCCCAGCATTTT
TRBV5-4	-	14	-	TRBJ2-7	CASSLLGVSYEQYF	TGTGCCAGCAGCTTGCTAGGCGTTTCCTACGAGCAGTACTTC
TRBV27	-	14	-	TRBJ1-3	CASRDWSSGNTIYF	TGTGCCAGCAGGGACTGGAGCTCTGGAAACACCATATATTTT
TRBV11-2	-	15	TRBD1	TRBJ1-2	CASSLGRTGAYGYTF	TGTGCCAGCAGCTTAGGCAGGACAGGGGCCTATGGCTACACCTTC
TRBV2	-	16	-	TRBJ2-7	CASSELGRLSSYEQYF	TGTGCCAGCAGTGAATTAGGCAGGTTGAGCTCCTACGAGCAGTACTTC
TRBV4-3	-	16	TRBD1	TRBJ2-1	CASSQDRTGGGNEQFF	TGCGCCAGCAGCCAAGACCGGACAGGGGGAGGCAATGAGCAGTTCTTC
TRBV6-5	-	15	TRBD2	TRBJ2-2	CASKEGSGGTGELFF	TGTGCCAGCAAAGAAGGTAGCGGGGGTACCGGGGAGCTGTTTTTT
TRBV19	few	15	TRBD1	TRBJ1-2	CASSIGQGALHGYTF	TGTGCCAGTAGTATCGGACAGGGGGCGCTCCATGGCTACACCTTC
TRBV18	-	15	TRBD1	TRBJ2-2	CASSPRQGSTGELFF	TGTGCCAGCTCACCCCGACAGGGGAGCACCGGGGAGCTGTTTTTT
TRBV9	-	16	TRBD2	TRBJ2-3	CASSGPSGGATDTQYF	TGTGCCAGCAGCGGGCCTAGCGGGGGGGCCACAGATACGCAGTATTTT
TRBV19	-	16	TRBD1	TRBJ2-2	CASKAGDRGLNGELFF	TGTGCCAGTAAGGCAGGGGACAGGGGATTGAACGGGGAGCTGTTTTTT
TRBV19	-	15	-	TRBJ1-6	CASSRNREGNSPLHF	TGTGCCAGTAGTAGAAACAGGGAAGGCAATTCACCCCTCCACTTT
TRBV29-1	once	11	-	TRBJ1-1	CSVAGVTEAFF	TGCAGCGTAGCAGGGGTTACTGAAGCTTTCTTT
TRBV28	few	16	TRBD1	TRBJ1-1	CASSPQTGGAGTEAFF	TGTGCCAGCAGTCCCCAGACAGGGGGCGCGGGTACTGAAGCTTTCTTT
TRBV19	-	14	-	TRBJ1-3	CASSSGGSGNTIYF	TGTGCCAGTAGTTCGGGGGGCTCTGGAAACACCATATATTTT
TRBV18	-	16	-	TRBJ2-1	CASSPVTGVTYNEQFF	TGTGCCAGCTCACCAGTTACGGGAGTCACCTACAATGAGCAGTTCTTC
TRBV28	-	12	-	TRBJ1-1	CASSTGTKEAFF	TGTGCCAGCAGCACAGGGACAAAGGAAGCTTTCTTT
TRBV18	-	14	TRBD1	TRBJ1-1	CASSLGTGKTEAFF	TGTGCCAGCTCACTAGGGACAGGGAAAACCGAAGCTTTCTTT
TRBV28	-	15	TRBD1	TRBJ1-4	CASTPSDRDAEKLFF	TGTGCCAGCACCCCCTCGGACAGGGATGCGGAAAAACTGTTTTTT
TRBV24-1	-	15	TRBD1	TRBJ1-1	CATSDSRTGDTEAFF	TGTGCCACCAGTGATTCCAGGACAGGGGACACTGAAGCTTTCTTT
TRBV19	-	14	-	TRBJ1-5	CASSIRDSNQPQHF	TGTGCCAGTAGTATACGAGATAGCAATCAGCCCCAGCATTTT
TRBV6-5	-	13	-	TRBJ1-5	CASRDNSNQPQHF	TGTGCCAGCAGGGACAATAGCAATCAGCCCCAGCATTTT
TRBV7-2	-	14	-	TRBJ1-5	CASSRTTHNQPQHF	TGTGCCAGCAGCCGGACAACCCACAATCAGCCCCAGCATTTT
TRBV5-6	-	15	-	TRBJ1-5	CASSLQGGGGQPQHF	TGTGCCAGCAGCTTACAGGGCGGCGGGGGTCAGCCCCAGCATTTT
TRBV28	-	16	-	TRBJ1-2	CASSFGGVGSVNGYTF	TGTGCCAGCAGTTTTGGGGGGGTGGGTAGTGTGAATGGCTACACCTTC
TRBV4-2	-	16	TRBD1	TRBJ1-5	CASSQSDRVGNQPQHF	TGTGCCAGCAGCCAAAGCGACAGGGTGGGGAATCAGCCCCAGCATTTT
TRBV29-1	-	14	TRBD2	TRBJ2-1	CTWTGTSVYNEQFF	TGCACCTGGACCGGGACTAGCGTCTACAATGAGCAGTTCTTC
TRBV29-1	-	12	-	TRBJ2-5	CSVVTPPWTQYF	TGCAGCGTTGTGACACCTCCGTGGACCCAGTACTTC